This T cell receptor beta chain comes out of a study of blood T cell repertoires in COVID-19. At the level of the study: Specimens from acute and convalescent COVID-19 originated in the United States, Italy and Spain. From T cells, B-cell-depleted T cells, or PBMCs came the material, which was cDNA or gDNA.

Original processing methods: The assay estimated nucleated cells by amplifying reference gene primers. Method: immunoSEQ multiplex PCR; TCRdb's copy keeps in-frame clones and lacks some. V, J and clone size derive from that table, while D and trimming were established from the DNA sequence. The repertoire consists of some 96,000 clones, with about 77% occurring once and the leading ten covering 12%. V shed 5 bases and J 5 bases; nucleotides not matched to a gene: 8. Germline V CDR1 and CDR2: ENHRY, SYGVKD. The CDR3 is 14 amino acids. About this clone itself: Other DNA sequences of this sample code for an identical CDR3.

The rearrangement joins TRBV10-3 to TRBJ1-1, with 7 bases that match TRBD1. Sequencing was done on a sample of peripheral blood. The receptor was derived from a woman aged 70-85 years with acute or convalescent COVID-19. In DNA form, the CDR3 reads TGTGCCATCAGTCTTGAAGGGGGCGCGACTGAAGCTTTCTTT. Protein sequence: CAISLEGGATEAFF.